The 30 T cell receptor beta chains given below trace back to one sample, sequenced in a study of blood T cell repertoires in COVID-19. The repertoire was sequenced with immunoSEQ multiplex PCR; TCRdb's copy has only in-frame clones and lacks some. The sample has over 150,000 clones, more than 75% seen once. The sequencing sample was made of peripheral blood. All receptors derive from a man in his late teens or twenties with acute or convalescent COVID-19.

As DNA, the CDR3 is TGTGCCAGTAGTCCCCCGGGACAGGCTTCTGGAAACACCATATATTTT. This translates into CASSPPGQASGNTIYF. V gene TRBV19 combines with J gene TRBJ1-3; 8 bases are a match to TRBD1. Per the germline V gene, CDR1 is LNHDA and CDR2 is SQIVND (reference sequence). Trimming took 5 bases from V and 1 from J; bases not matched to a gene: 7. The CDR3 covers 16 residues.

The genes are TRBV3-1 (or the pseudogene TRBV3-2) and TRBJ2-5; weak D call: TRBD1 (6 bases). This CDR3 is 14 amino acids long. Per germline, CDR1 LGHDT and CDR2 YNNKEL (reference sequence). V was trimmed by 6 bases and J by 4 bases, leaving 15 bases between them. CDR3 nucleotide sequence: TGTGCCAGCAGACAACTGCAGGGGACAGAGACCCAGTACTTC. It is translated as CASRQLQGTETQYF.

Of note for this clone: This CDR3 is also generated by other DNA sequences in the sample. The rearrangement uses TRBV19 and TRBJ1-1, with D perhaps matching TRBD1 (5 bases). The CDR3 totals 13 residues. CDR1 and CDR2 from the germline V gene are LNHDA and SQIVND (reference sequence). Trimming cost V 2 bases and J 5 bases, with 9 bases left between them. In DNA, the CDR3 is TGTGCCAGTAGTATACAGGGTGGAACTGAAGCTTTCTTT. Translation gives CASSIQGGTEAFF.

On this clone: At one end the junction does not follow the germline gene, possibly because of a read error. The chain has TRBV11-2 and TRBJ2-5; the match to TRBD2 covers 11 bases. From germline, CDR1 is SGHAT and CDR2 FQNNGV. The length of the CDR3 is 19 residues. CDR3: CASSPRTGLAVTYQEIQYF. Written as DNA, the CDR3 is TGTGCCAGCAGCCCACGCACGGGACTAGCGGTGACGTACCAAGAGATCCAGTACTTC. The whole variable domain, remainder taken from reference TRBV11-2 and TRBJ2-5, is EAGVAQSPRYKIIEKRQSVAFWCNPISGHATLYWYQQILGQGPKLLIQFQNNGVVDDSQLPKDRFSAERLKGVDSTLKIQPAKLEDSAVYLCASSPRTGLAVTYQEIQYFGPGTRLLVL.

The chain links TRBV7-9 to TRBJ2-7; 13 bases are shared with TRBD2. CDR3 length: 15 amino acids. The ends lost 7 bases at V and 1 base at J; junction bases unmatched: 4. CDR1 and CDR2 (germline): SEHNR, FQNEAQ (reference sequence). The CDR3 loop is CASTGLAGASYEQYF. The CDR3 coding sequence is TGTGCCAGCACTGGACTAGCGGGGGCTTCCTACGAGCAGTACTTC. Using reference TRBV7-9 and TRBJ2-7 for the parts outside the CDR3, the full variable domain is DTGVSQNPRHKITKRGQNVTFRCDPISEHNRLYWYRQTLGQGPEFLTYFQNEAQLEKSRLLSDRFSAERPKGSFSTLEIQRTEQGDSAMYLCASTGLAGASYEQYFGPGTRLTVT.

DNA of the CDR3: TGTGCCAGCAGTTTATCTGGGACAGGGGGCAATCAGCCCCAGCATTTT. Translating gives CASSLSGTGGNQPQHF. The chain links TRBV27 to TRBJ1-5, with TRBD1 matching 10 bases. The CDR3 runs 16 residues. The junction had 1 base not matched to a gene; V was cut back by 0 bases and J by 2 bases. Germline V gene data show CDR1 as MNHEY and CDR2 as SMNVEV (reference sequence).

This chain connects TRBV19 to TRBJ2-7; tentatively, D is TRBD2 (7 bases). Germline V lookup: CDR1 LNHDA, CDR2 SQIVND (reference sequence). V was trimmed by 3 bases and J by 5 bases, leaving 17 bases between them. This CDR3 comprises 15 residues. The CDR3 loop reads CASSMWRGGTNEQYF. The CDR3 DNA sequence: TGTGCCAGTAGTATGTGGAGGGGGGGAACGAACGAGCAGTACTTC.

The J gene is TRBJ1-4, the V gene TRBV27; weak D call: TRBD1 (5 bases). CDR1 and CDR2 from the germline V gene are MNHEY and SMNVEV (reference sequence). The germline V and J ends were trimmed by 6 bases and 8 bases, with 19 bases remaining between them. The CDR3 has 15 residues. Here the CDR3 reads CASSLGVRAREKLFF. The CDR3 DNA is TGTGCCAGCAGCCTGGGTGTCAGGGCTCGGGAAAAACTGTTTTTT. Full variable domain (remainder filled in from reference TRBV27 and TRBJ1-4): EAQVTQNPRYLITVTGKKLTVTCSQNMNHEYMSWYRQDPGLGLRQIYYSMNVEVTDKGDVPEGYKVSRKEKRNFPLILESPSPNQTSLYFCASSLGVRAREKLFFGSGTQLSVL.

Only one count was recorded for this clone. The gene calls are TRBV15 and TRBJ2-7, with TRBD2 identical over 14 bases. The CDR3 spans 20 residues. Germline CDR1 LNHNV, CDR2 YYDKDF (reference sequence). Trimming at V came to 1 base and at J to 0 bases, leaving 11 bases not matched to a gene. Written as DNA, the CDR3 is TGTGCCACCAGCAGAGTAAGGGGACTAGCGGGAGTATTTCTCTCCTACGAGCAGTACTTC. Protein: CATSRVRGLAGVFLSYEQYF.

The gene calls are TRBV3-1 (or the pseudogene TRBV3-2) and TRBJ1-2; D gene unclear. This CDR3 has 14 residues. Germline CDR1 is LGHDT and CDR2 is YNNKEL (reference sequence). Trimming removed 4 bases at V and 4 bases at J, with 13 bases between. CDR3: CASSPTPRSYGYTF. CDR3 sequence (DNA): TGTGCCAGCAGCCCGACACCGCGATCCTATGGCTACACCTTC.

CDR3 amino acids: CASSSIRTSGGEKQYF. CDR3 nucleotides: TGTGCCAGCAGTTCCATTCGGACTAGCGGGGGGGAGAAGCAGTACTTC. The chain joins TRBV27 to TRBJ2-7; 15 bases are a match to TRBD2. The junction had 9 bases not matched to a gene; V was cut back by 4 bases and J by 8 bases. Germline CDR1 MNHEY, CDR2 SMNVEV (reference sequence). This CDR3 is 16 amino acids long.

The chain has TRBV10-2 and TRBJ2-3, with 11 bases lining up with TRBD2. The V and J ends lost 4 bases and 3 bases, in that order; junction bases with no gene match: 3. The CDR3 is made up of 15 amino acids. Germline V gives CDR1 WSHSY, CDR2 SAAADI. The CDR3 DNA is TGCGCCAGCAGTGGGACTAGCGGGCGGACAGATACGCAGTATTTT. This translates into CASSGTSGRTDTQYF.

This clone showed up just a few times. DNA for the CDR3: TGCAGCGTTGATCTAGCGGGATACACAGATACGCAGTATTTT. Residues: CSVDLAGYTDTQYF. This chain links TRBV29-1 with TRBJ2-3, with 9 bases identical to TRBD2. In germline, CDR1 is SQVTM, CDR2 ANQGSEA. Unmatched junction bases numbered 3, after V lost 3 bases and J lost 2 bases. The CDR3 sequence is 14 residues long.

The rearrangement uses TRBV3-1 (or the pseudogene TRBV3-2) and TRBJ2-2; 10 bases are a match to TRBD1. J gave up 3 bases and V 1 base, and 2 bases lay outside the gene matches. This CDR3 has 16 residues. Germline CDR1 is LGHDT and CDR2 is YNNKEL (reference sequence). The CDR3 region is CASSQGDRGDTGELFF. The CDR3 DNA follows: TGTGCCAGCAGCCAAGGGGACAGGGGAGACACCGGGGAGCTGTTTTTT.

The chain combines TRBV6-5 with TRBJ1-6; 7 bases are shared with TRBD1. Germline V gene sequence: CDR1 MNHEY, CDR2 SVGAGI. V shed 6 bases and J 9 bases; nucleotides not matched to a gene: 11. The CDR3 is 15 residues long. This CDR3 reads CASRLTGTVISPLHF. CDR3 in DNA: TGTGCCAGCAGACTGACAGGGACCGTGATTTCACCCCTCCACTTT.

This clone was recorded once. This chain links TRBV7-8 with TRBJ2-7; 9 bases are shared with TRBD1. CDR1 SGHVS and CDR2 FQNEAQ come from the germline V gene. V lost 4 bases, J lost 3 bases, and 4 bases stayed unmatched. The CDR3 spans 14 residues. This CDR3 reads CASSWGQGVYEQYF. The DNA of the CDR3 is TGTGCCAGCAGCTGGGGACAGGGTGTCTACGAGCAGTACTTC.

This chain links TRBV7-9 with TRBJ2-7; 10 bases match TRBD1. V shed 5 bases, J shed 6 bases, and the junction held 10 bases outside the gene matches. This CDR3 is 15 amino acids long. In germline, CDR1 is SEHNR, CDR2 FQNEAQ (reference sequence). The CDR3 DNA reads as TGTGCCAGCAGCGAAACCGGGACAGGGGTTGTCGAGCAGTACTTC. It specifies CASSETGTGVVEQYF.

In this sample, this clone turned up once. The chain carries TRBV10-2 and TRBJ1-1, with a weak D call TRBD1 (5 bases). V lost 3 bases, J lost 2 bases, and 7 bases lay in between. The length of the CDR3 is 13 residues. CDR1 is WSHSY and CDR2 is SAAADI in the germline V gene. The CDR3 DNA follows: TGCGCCAGCAGTGATCAGGGAAACACTGAAGCTTTCTTT. It specifies CASSDQGNTEAFF.

This sequence joins TRBV11-2 and TRBJ1-1; possible D gene TRBD1, 5 bases. Trimming pared 2 bases from V and 4 bases from J, leaving 11 bases between. Germline V gene sequence: CDR1 SGHAT, CDR2 FQNNGV. The CDR3 runs 14 residues. The CDR3 protein is CASSLLQGGTEAFF. The CDR3, as DNA: TGTGCCAGCAGCTTACTTCAGGGTGGCACTGAAGCTTTCTTT.

This clone was seen a handful of times. The same CDR3 can be traced to other DNA sequences in this sample. The chain is built from TRBV27 and TRBJ1-1; D gene uncertain. The germline V gene encodes CDR1 MNHEY and CDR2 SMNVEV (reference sequence). Trimming took 2 bases from V and 5 from J, leaving 9 bases between them. CDR3 length equals 13 residues. The CDR3 reads CASSLTRGTEAFF. The CDR3 DNA reads as TGTGCCAGCAGTTTAACCAGAGGAACTGAAGCTTTCTTT.

This chain joins TRBV3-1 (or the pseudogene TRBV3-2) and TRBJ1-5; the match to TRBD1 covers 8 bases. The CDR3 totals 14 residues. Trimming at V came to 3 bases and at J to 6 bases, leaving 4 bases not matched to a gene. In germline, CDR1 is LGHDT, CDR2 YNNKEL (reference sequence). The CDR3 DNA is TGTGCCAGCAGCCATGGGACAGGTCCTCAGCCCCAGCATTTT. This encodes CASSHGTGPQPQHF.

The CDR3 sequence is CASSDFLPSDYNEQFF. The CDR3 region has the DNA TGTGCCAGCAGTGATTTTCTCCCGAGCGACTACAATGAGCAGTTCTTC. This chain links TRBV2 with TRBJ2-1; D uncertain. The CDR3 covers 16 residues. The V gene lost 3 bases and the J gene lost 3 bases, with 15 bases spanning the gap. Germline loops: CDR1 SNHLY, CDR2 FYNNEI.

The chain uses TRBV5-6 and TRBJ1-2; D is possibly TRBD1 (6 bases). Per the germline V gene, CDR1 is SGHDT and CDR2 is YYEEEE. The CDR3 covers 14 residues. V shed 5 bases and J shed 0 bases, with 11 bases lying between them. Here the CDR3 reads CASRYSGANYGYTF. The CDR3 nucleotides read TGTGCCAGCAGGTATTCAGGGGCTAACTATGGCTACACCTTC.

The chain employs TRBV7-2 and TRBJ1-1; tentative D call: TRBD1 (5 bases). Trimming pared 3 bases from V and 1 base from J, leaving 9 bases between. The CDR3 runs 14 residues. Germline CDR1 SGHTA, CDR2 FQGNSA. The CDR3 nucleotides read TGTGCCAGCAGCTTTTACAGGAAGAACACTGAAGCTTTCTTT. It yields the protein CASSFYRKNTEAFF. The entire variable domain, with the rest obtained from reference TRBV7-2 and TRBJ1-1, is as follows: GAGVSQSPSNKVTEKGKDVELRCDPISGHTALYWYRQSLGQGLEFLIYFQGNSAPDKSGLPSDRFSAERTGGSVSTLTIQRTQQEDSAVYLCASSFYRKNTEAFFGQGTRLTVV.

The chain combines TRBV2 with TRBJ1-2, with TRBD1 as a possible D gene (6 bases). The V end lost 10 bases, the J end lost 5 bases, and 20 bases lay between the germline ends. This CDR3 spans 14 amino acids. Germline V gives CDR1 SNHLY, CDR2 FYNNEI. Here the CDR3 DNA reads TGTGCCACGCAACCTGGGGGCTCCGGGTATGGCTACACCTTC. It translates to CATQPGGSGYGYTF.

The gene calls are TRBV5-1 and TRBJ1-4; TRBD1 matches 10 bases. This CDR3 comprises 17 residues. V shed 5 bases, J shed 0 bases, and the junction held 7 bases outside the gene matches. The germline V gene has CDR1 SGHRS and CDR2 YFSETQ. CDR3 sequence reads: CASRSGQGVTTNEKLFF. The CDR3 DNA sequence: TGCGCCAGCAGATCAGGACAGGGGGTGACAACTAATGAAAAACTGTTTTTT.

V is TRBV9 and J is TRBJ1-3; D unclear. The CDR3 has 14 amino acids. Per the germline V gene, CDR1 is SGDLS and CDR2 is YYNGEE. The V end lost 2 bases, the J end lost 0 bases, and 6 bases lay between the germline ends. CDR3: CASSVADSGNTIYF. The DNA for the CDR3 is TGTGCCAGCAGCGTGGCAGACTCTGGAAACACCATATATTTT.

The chain is built from TRBV7-6 and TRBJ2-3, with D perhaps TRBD2 (5 bases). CDR1 is SGHVS, CDR2 FNYEAQ, per germline. The CDR3 runs 17 residues. V lost 5 bases and J 2 bases, leaving 20 bases between the germline ends. The CDR3, as DNA: TGTGCCAGCAGCCCAGAGCCCGAAGCGGAGGTCACAGATACGCAGTATTTT. It translates to CASSPEPEAEVTDTQYF.

The chain carries TRBV27 and TRBJ1-1, with D perhaps matching TRBD1 (5 bases). The germline gives CDR1 MNHEY, CDR2 SMNVEV (reference sequence). V was pared by 5 bases and J by 1 base, with 20 bases between. The CDR3 sequence is 17 residues long. The CDR3 bases are TGTGCCAGCAGTATAACGCCCGGGGGGGGTTGGAACACTGAAGCTTTCTTT. It translates to CASSITPGGGWNTEAFF.

J is TRBJ1-1 and V is TRBV2; D call uncertain. The CDR3 sequence is 15 residues long. Trimming removed 6 bases at V and 1 base at J, with 15 bases between. Germline V gives CDR1 SNHLY, CDR2 FYNNEI. In DNA form, the CDR3 reads TGTGCCAGCAGGGGCGAAACCGCAGGGAACACTGAAGCTTTCTTT. It codes for CASRGETAGNTEAFF.